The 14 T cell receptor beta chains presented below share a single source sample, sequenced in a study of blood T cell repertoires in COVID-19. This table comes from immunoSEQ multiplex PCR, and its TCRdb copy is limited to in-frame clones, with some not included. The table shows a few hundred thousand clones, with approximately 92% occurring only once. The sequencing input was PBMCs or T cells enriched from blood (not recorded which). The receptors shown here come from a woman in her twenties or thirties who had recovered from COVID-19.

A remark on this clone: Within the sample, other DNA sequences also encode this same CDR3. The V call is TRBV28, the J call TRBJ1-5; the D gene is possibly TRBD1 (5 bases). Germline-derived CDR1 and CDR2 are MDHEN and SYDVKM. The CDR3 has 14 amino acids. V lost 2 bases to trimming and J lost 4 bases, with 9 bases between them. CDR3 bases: TGTGCCAGCAGTTTAGGGCAGGGTAATCAGCCCCAGCATTTT. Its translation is CASSLGQGNQPQHF.

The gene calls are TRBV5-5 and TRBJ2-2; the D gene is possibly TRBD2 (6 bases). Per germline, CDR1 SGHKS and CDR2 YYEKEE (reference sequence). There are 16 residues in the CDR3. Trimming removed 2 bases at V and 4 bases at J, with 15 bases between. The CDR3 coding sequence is TGTGCCAGCAGCTTCGTTCAGGGAGGAGGCACCGGGGAGCTGTTTTTT. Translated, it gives CASSFVQGGGTGELFF.

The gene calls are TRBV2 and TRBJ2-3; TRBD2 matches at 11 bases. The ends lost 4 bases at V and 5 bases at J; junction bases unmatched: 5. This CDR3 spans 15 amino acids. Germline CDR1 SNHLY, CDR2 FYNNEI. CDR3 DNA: TGTGCCAGCAGTGGAACTAGCGGGAGACGAGATACGCAGTATTTT. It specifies CASSGTSGRRDTQYF. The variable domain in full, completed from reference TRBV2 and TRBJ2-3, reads EPEVTQTPSHQVTQMGQEVILRCVPISNHLYFYWYRQILGQKVEFLVSFYNNEISEKSEIFDDQFSVERPDGSNFTLKIRSTKLEDSAMYFCASSGTSGRRDTQYFGPGTRLTVL.

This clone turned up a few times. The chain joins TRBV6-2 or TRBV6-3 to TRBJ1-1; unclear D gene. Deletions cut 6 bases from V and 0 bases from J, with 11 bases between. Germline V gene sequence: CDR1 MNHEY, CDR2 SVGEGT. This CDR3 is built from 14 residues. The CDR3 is CASSMTQMNTEAFF. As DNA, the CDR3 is TGTGCCAGCAGCATGACACAGATGAACACTGAAGCTTTCTTT.

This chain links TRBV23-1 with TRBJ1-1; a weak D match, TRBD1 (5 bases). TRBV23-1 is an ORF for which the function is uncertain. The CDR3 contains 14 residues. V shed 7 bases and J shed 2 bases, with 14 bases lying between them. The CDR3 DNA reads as TGCGCCAGCAACGCAGGGATAATAAACACTGAAGCTTTCTTT. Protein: CASNAGIINTEAFF.

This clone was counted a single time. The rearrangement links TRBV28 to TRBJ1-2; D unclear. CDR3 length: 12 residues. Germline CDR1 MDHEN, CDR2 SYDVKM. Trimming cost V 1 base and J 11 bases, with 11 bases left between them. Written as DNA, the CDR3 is TGTGCCAGCAGTTTATCTCACGCGGAGTACACCTTC. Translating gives CASSLSHAEYTF.

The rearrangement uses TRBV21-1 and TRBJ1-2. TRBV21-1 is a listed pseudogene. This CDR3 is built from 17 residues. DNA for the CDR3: TGTGCCAGCAGCGGGCGGCAGGGAGGTTTTTCTAACTATGGCTACACCTTC. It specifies CASSGRQGGFSNYGYTF.

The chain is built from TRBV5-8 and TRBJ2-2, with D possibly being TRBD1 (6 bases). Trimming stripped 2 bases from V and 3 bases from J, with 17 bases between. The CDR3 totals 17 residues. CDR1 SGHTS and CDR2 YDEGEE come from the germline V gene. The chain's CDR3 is CASSFRAGAWDTGELFF. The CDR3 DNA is TGTGCCAGCAGCTTCCGGGCAGGGGCCTGGGACACCGGGGAGCTGTTTTTT.

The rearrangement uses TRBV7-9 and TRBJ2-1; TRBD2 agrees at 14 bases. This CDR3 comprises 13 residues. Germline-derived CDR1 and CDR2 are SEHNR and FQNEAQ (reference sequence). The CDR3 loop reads CASGLAGASEQFF. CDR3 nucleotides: TGTGCGTCGGGACTAGCGGGAGCGAGTGAGCAGTTCTTC.

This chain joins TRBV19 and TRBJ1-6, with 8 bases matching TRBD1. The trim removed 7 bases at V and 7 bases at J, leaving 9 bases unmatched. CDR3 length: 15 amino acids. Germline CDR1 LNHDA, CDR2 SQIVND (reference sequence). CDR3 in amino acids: CASTHGQGLNSPLHF. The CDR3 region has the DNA TGTGCCAGTACCCACGGACAGGGTTTAAATTCACCCCTCCACTTT.

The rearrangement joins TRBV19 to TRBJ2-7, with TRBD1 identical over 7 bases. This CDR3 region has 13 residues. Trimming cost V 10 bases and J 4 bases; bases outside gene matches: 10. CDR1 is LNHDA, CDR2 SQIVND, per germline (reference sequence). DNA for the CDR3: TGTGCCACGCAGCGAGGGGGCCGGTACGAGCAGTACTTC. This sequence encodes CATQRGGRYEQYF.

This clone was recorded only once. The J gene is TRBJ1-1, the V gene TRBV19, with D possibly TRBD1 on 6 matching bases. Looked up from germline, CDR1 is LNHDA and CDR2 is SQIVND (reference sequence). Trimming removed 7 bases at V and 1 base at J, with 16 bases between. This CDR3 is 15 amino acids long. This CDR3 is CASTTGGPENTEAFF. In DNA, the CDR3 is TGTGCCAGTACGACGGGGGGCCCAGAGAACACTGAAGCTTTCTTT.

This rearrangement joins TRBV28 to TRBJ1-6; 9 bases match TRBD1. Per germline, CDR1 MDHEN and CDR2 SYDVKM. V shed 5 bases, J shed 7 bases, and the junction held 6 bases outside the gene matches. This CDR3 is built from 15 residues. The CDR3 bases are TGTGCCAGCAGTCAAACCGGGACAGGGAATTCACCCCTCCACTTT. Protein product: CASSQTGTGNSPLHF.

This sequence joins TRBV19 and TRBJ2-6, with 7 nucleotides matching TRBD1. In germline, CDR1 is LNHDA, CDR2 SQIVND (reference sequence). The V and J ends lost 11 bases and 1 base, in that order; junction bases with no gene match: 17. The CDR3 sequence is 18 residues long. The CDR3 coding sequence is TGTGCCTCCGGGAAGACAGGGTCCTATCTGTCTGGGGCCAACGTCCTGACTTTC. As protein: CASGKTGSYLSGANVLTF. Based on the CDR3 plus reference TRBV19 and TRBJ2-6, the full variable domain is DGGITQSPKYLFRKEGQNVTLSCEQNLNHDAMYWYRQDPGQGLRLIYYSQIVNDFQKGDIAEGYSVSREKKESFPLTVTSAQKNPTAFYLCASGKTGSYLSGANVLTFGAGSRLTVL.